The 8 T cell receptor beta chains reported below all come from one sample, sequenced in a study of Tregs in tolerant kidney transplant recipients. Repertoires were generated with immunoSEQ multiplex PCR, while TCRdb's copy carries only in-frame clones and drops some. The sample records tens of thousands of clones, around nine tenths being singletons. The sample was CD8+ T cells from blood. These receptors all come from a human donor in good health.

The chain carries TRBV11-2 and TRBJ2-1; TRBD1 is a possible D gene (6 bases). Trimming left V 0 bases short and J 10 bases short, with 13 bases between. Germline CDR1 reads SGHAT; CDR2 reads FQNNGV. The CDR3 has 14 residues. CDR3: CASSLDYPGTEQFF. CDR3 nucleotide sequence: TGTGCCAGCAGCTTAGATTACCCCGGGACAGAGCAGTTCTTC.

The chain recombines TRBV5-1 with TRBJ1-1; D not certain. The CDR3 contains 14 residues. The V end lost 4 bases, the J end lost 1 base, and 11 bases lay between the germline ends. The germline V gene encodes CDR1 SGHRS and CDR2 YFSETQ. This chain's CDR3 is CASSIGQQNTEAFF. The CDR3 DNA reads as TGCGCCAGCAGCATAGGGCAGCAGAACACTGAAGCTTTCTTT.

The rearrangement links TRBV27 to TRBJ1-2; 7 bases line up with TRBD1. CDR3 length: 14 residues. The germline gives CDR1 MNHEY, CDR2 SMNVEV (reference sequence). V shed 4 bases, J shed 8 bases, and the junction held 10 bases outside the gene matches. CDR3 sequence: CASSSRPTGEGYTF. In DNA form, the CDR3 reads TGTGCCAGCAGTTCCCGACCAACAGGGGAAGGCTACACCTTC.

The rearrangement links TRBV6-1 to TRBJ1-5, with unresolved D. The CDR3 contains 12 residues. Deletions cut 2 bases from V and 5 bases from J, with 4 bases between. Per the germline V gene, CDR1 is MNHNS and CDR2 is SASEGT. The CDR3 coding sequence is TGTGCCAGCAGTGAACGGGATCAGCCCCAGCATTTT. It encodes CASSERDQPQHF.

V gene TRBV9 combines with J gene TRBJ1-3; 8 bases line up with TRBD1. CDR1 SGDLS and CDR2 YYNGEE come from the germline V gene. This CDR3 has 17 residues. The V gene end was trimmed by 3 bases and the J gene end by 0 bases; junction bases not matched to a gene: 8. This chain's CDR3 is CASSGGTGGLSGNTIYF. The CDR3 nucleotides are TGTGCCAGCAGCGGGGGAACAGGGGGACTCTCTGGAAACACCATATATTTT.

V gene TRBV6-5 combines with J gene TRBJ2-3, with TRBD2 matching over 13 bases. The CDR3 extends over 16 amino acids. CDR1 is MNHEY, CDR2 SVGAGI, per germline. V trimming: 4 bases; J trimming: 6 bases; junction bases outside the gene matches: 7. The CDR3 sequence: CASSLTSGGAGDTQYF. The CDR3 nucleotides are TGTGCCAGCAGTTTAACTAGCGGGGGGGCCGGGGATACGCAGTATTTT.

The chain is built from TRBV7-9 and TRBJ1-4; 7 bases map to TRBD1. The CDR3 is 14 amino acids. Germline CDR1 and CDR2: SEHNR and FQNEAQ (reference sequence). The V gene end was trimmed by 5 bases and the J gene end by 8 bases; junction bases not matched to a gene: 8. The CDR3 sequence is CASSPTGPQEKLFF. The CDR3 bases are TGTGCCAGCAGCCCGACAGGGCCCCAAGAAAAACTGTTTTTT.

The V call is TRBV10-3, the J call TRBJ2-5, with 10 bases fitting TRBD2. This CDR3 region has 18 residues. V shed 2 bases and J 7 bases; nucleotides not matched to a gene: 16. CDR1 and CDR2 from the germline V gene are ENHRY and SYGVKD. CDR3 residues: CAISEGELAGVSRGTQYF. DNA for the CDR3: TGTGCCATCAGTGAGGGGGAGCTAGCGGGAGTCTCTAGGGGGACCCAGTACTTC.